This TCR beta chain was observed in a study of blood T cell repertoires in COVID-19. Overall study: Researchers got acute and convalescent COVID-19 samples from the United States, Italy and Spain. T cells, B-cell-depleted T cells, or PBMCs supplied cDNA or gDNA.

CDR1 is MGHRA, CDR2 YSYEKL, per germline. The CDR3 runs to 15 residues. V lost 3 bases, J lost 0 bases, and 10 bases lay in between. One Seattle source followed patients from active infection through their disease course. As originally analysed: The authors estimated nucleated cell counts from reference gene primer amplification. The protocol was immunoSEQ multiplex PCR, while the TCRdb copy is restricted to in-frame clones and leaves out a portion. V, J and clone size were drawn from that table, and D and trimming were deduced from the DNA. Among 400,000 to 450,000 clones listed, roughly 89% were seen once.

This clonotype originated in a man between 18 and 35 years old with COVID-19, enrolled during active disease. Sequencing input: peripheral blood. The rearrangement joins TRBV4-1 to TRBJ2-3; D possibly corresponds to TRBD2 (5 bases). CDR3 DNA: TGCGCCAGCAGCCAGCTAGCTTTGAGCACAGATACGCAGTATTTT. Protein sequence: CASSQLALSTDTQYF.